This T cell receptor beta chain was recorded in a study of post-analysis software for immune sequencing data. Study-wide results and caveats: The study found TRBV5-6, TRBV5-1 and TRBV20-1 among 4 or 5 TRBV segments more frequent in patients than controls.

Germline V gives CDR1 SQVTM, CDR2 ANQGSEA. V dropped 7 bases and J dropped 1 base, with 12 bases sitting between them. The CDR3 is made up of 13 amino acids. TCR beta cDNA libraries had unique molecular identifiers. In TCRdb, the PCR reads were re-called with MiXCR into one record per CDR3 protein. The sample records hundreds of thousands of distinct CDR3 sequences, roughly three fifths being singletons. In the case of this clonotype: The antigen remains unidentified.

Sequencing used blood. V is TRBV29-1 and J is TRBJ2-3; D perhaps matches TRBD2 (7 bases). This sequence originates from a girl aged 2 to 10 with multiple sclerosis. In DNA, the CDR3 is TGCAGCGCTGGCGGGGGCGGCACAGATACGCAGTATTTT. It translates to CSAGGGGTDTQYF.